The present TCR beta chain was sequenced within a study of a mutant IDH1 vaccine in newly diagnosed glioma. Looking at the study overall: The study started vaccination 4-6 weeks after radiotherapy alone, or with temozolomide cycles.

Sample time point: week 35, safety follow-up. Topical imiquimod was applied with each vaccine dose, which held 300 ug of mutant IDH1 20-mer peptide. Of note for this clone: Its antigen is undetermined.

Assay: immunoSEQ multiplex PCR; the TCRdb copy retains only in-frame clones and omits some. The table lists over 30,000 clones, 60% to 80% of them singletons. This TCR derives from a woman in her 30s with glioma. Some clones in this sample may be carry-over from other donors' samples. This specimen was PBMCs, taken from a glioma patient whose treatment included an IDH1 peptide vaccine.

This chain's CDR3 is CASSHGVSNEQFF. DNA of the CDR3: TGCGCCAGCAGCCACGGAGTGTCAAATGAGCAGTTCTTC. The chain employs TRBV5-1 and TRBJ2-1; D unclear. The CDR3 length is 13 residues. Trimming stripped 4 bases from V and 7 bases from J, with 12 bases between. The germline CDR1 and CDR2 sequences are SGHRS and YFSETQ. The full variable domain, its missing parts supplied by reference TRBV5-1 and TRBJ2-1, is KAGVTQTPRYLIKTRGQQVTLSCSPISGHRSVSWYQQTPGQGLQFLFEYFSETQRNKGNFPGRFSGRQFSNSRSEMNVSTLELGDSALYLCASSHGVSNEQFFGPGTRLTVL.